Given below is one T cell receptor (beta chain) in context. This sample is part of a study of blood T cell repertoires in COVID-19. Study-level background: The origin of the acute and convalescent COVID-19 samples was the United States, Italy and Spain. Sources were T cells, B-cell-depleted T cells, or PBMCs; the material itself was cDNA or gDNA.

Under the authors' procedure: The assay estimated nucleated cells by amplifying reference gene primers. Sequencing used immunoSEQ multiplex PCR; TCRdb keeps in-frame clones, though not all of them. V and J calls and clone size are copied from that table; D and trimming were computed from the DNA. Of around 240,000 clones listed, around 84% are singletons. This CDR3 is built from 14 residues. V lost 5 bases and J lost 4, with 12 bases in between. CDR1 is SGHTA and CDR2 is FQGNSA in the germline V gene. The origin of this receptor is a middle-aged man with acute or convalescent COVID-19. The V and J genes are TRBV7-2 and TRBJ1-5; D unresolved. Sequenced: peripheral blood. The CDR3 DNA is TGTGCCAGCAGCCCCGTGACTGGAAATCAGCCCCAGCATTTT. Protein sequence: CASSPVTGNQPQHF.